Each of the 10 T cell receptor beta chains below was sequenced from the same sample in a study of beta chain features in type 1 diabetes. Points from the study as a whole: Patients with Type 1 diabetes showed moderately but significantly shorter TCRB CDR3s in all four CD4+ subsets.

These receptors are not linked to any known antigen. Of the isolated RNA, all was reverse transcribed, and so the sequenced material was expressed TCRB transcripts. The repertoire was sequenced with immunoSEQ multiplex PCR; TCRdb's copy has only in-frame clones and lacks some. The sample shows some 250,000 clones, approximately 15% of them seen only once. The sequencing input was naive CD4+ T cells from blood. The receptors were gathered from a young man with type 1 diabetes.

In its sample, this clone was seen a few times. The chain employs TRBV18 and TRBJ1-1, with a weak D call TRBD1 (5 bases). From germline, CDR1 is KGHSH and CDR2 LQKENI. The CDR3 totals 15 residues. Trimming removed 6 bases at V and 4 bases at J, with 18 bases between. CDR3 sequence: CASSAIGQGGTEAFF. DNA for the CDR3: TGTGCCAGCTCGGCCATCGGGCAGGGAGGCACTGAAGCTTTCTTT. The variable domain in full, with the rest retrieved from reference TRBV18 and TRBJ1-1, is NAGVMQNPRHLVRRRGQEARLRCSPMKGHSHVYWYRQLPEEGLKFMVYLQKENIIDESGMPKERFSAEFPKEGPSILRIQQVVRGDSAAYFCASSAIGQGGTEAFFGQGTRLTVV.

V usage is TRBV21-1 and J usage is TRBJ2-7; the table assigns TRBD2, which was not confirmed against the DNA. TRBV21-1 is a listed pseudogene. The CDR3 has 19 residues. This CDR3 is CASSRSQVAGELSVHEQYF. CDR3 in DNA: TGTGCCAGCAGCCGAAGCCAGGTAGCGGGAGAGCTCTCAGTCCACGAGCAGTACTTC.

The table lists this clone with a few counts. The genes are TRBV11-2 and TRBJ1-2; TRBD1 agrees at 7 bases. V was pared by 5 bases and J by 1 base, with 10 bases of the junction left unmatched. Germline values: CDR1 SGHAT, CDR2 FQNNGV. This CDR3 is 16 amino acids long. CDR3 region: CASSNRRQGDNYGYTF. As DNA, the CDR3 is TGTGCCAGCAGCAACAGACGACAGGGCGATAACTATGGCTACACCTTC.

This clone was found a few times. This chain joins TRBV6-1 and TRBJ1-2, with D possibly being TRBD1 (6 bases). V was clipped by 1 base and J by 8 bases, with 23 bases between them. This CDR3 is built from 17 residues. Germline V gene lookup returns CDR1 MNHNS and CDR2 SASEGT. The CDR3 DNA reads TGTGCCAGCAGTGAAGACCAGGGGCAGGGTTCCTCTCCCGGCTACACCTTC. It encodes CASSEDQGQGSSPGYTF.

This clone was detected only a few times. The chain carries TRBV7-2 and TRBJ2-7, with a weak D call TRBD2 (5 bases). CDR1 and CDR2 from the germline V gene are SGHTA and FQGNSA. The CDR3 is 15 amino acids. V was cut by 5 bases and J by 2 bases, with 16 bases left in between. The CDR3 spells CASSPSPFGTYEQYF. CDR3 DNA: TGTGCCAGCAGCCCTAGCCCCTTTGGAACCTACGAGCAGTACTTC.

This clone was counted between two and nine times. The chain carries TRBV9 and TRBJ2-7; tentatively, D is TRBD2 (6 bases). With 1 base removed from V and 5 bases from J, the gap between germline ends came to 16 bases. Germline V CDR1 and CDR2: SGDLS, YYNGEE. The length of the CDR3 is 15 residues. CDR3 residues: CASSVRNSGPHEQYF. The CDR3 nucleotides read TGTGCCAGCAGCGTAAGGAATAGCGGCCCCCACGAGCAGTACTTC.

This clone showed up just a few times. The sample contains more than one DNA sequence encoding this CDR3. V usage is TRBV7-9 and J usage is TRBJ2-5, with a tentative D call TRBD1 (6 bases). Germline V lookup: CDR1 SEHNR, CDR2 FQNEAQ (reference sequence). Trimming cost V 2 bases and J 2 bases, with 9 bases left between them. The CDR3 has 14 residues. The CDR3 DNA sequence: TGTGCCAGCAGCTTACGGACAGAGCAAGAGACCCAGTACTTC. Translation: CASSLRTEQETQYF.

The genes are TRBV2 and TRBJ2-3; D is unresolved. Germline CDR1 reads SNHLY; CDR2 reads FYNNEI. The CDR3 totals 14 residues. V dropped 2 bases and J dropped 5 bases, with 11 bases sitting between them. The CDR3 region has the DNA TGTGCCAGCAGTGAATTAGGAGATAGAGATACGCAGTATTTT. It is translated as CASSELGDRDTQYF.

This clone has more than one count but fewer than ten. The rearrangement joins TRBV12-5 to TRBJ1-4, with D possibly being TRBD1 (6 bases). Germline assignment: CDR1 LGHNT and CDR2 FRNRAP. Deletions cut 6 bases from V and 0 bases from J, with 11 bases between. This CDR3 spans 15 amino acids. The CDR3 sequence is CASGPGQSTNEKLFF. The CDR3 nucleotides read TGTGCTAGTGGACCCGGACAGTCAACTAATGAAAAACTGTTTTTT.

This clone was observed a few times. An end of the junction does not agree with germline; a read error may underlie this. The chain uses TRBV9 and TRBJ1-1; D gene unclear. Germline loops: CDR1 SGDLS, CDR2 YYNGEE. This CDR3 is built from 11 residues. CDR3 residues: CASSVDEGIRF. The CDR3 region has the DNA TGTGCCAGCAGCGTAGATGAGGGAATTAGGTTT.